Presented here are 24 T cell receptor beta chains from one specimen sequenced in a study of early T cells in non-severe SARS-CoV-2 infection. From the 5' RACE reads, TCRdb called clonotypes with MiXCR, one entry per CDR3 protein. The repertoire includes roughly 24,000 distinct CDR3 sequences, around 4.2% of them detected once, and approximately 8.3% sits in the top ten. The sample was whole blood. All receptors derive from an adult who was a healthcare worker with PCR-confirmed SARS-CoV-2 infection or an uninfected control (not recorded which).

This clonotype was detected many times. The CDR3 sequence: CAISGPDRGSKELFF. CDR3 in DNA: TGTGCCATCAGTGGCCCCGACAGGGGATCGAAGGAACTGTTTTTT. The rearrangement joins TRBV10-3 to TRBJ1-4, with TRBD1 matching over 8 bases. The CDR3 has 15 residues. CDR1 and CDR2 (germline): ENHRY, SYGVKD. Losses at the gene ends were 4 bases for V and 12 bases for J; bases not matched to a gene: 13.

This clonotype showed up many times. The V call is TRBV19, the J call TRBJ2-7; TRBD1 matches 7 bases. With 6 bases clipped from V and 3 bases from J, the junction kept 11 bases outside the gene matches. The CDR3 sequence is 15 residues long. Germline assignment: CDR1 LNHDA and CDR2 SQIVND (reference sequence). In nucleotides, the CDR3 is TGTGCCAGTAGCCATACAGGGGTAGGGTTCTACGAGCAGTACTTC. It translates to CASSHTGVGFYEQYF.

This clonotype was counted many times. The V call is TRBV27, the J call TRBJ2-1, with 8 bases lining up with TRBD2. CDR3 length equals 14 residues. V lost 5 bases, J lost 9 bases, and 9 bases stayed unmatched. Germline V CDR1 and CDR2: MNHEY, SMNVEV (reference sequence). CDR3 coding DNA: TGTGCCAGCAGTCTCGGGGGGGGCCTTGCTGAGCAGTTCTTC. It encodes CASSLGGGLAEQFF.

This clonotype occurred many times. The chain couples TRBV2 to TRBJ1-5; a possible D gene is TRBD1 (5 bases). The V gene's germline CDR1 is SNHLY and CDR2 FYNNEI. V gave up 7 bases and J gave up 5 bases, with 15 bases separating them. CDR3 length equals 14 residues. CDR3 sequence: CASTIVGGDQPQHF. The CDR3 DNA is TGTGCCAGCACCATTGTAGGAGGGGATCAGCCCCAGCATTTT.

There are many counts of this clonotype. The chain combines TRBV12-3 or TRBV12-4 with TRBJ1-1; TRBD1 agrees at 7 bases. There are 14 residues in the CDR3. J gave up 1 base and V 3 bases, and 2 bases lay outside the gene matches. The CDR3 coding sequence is TGTGCCAGCAGTTTTGGGGACAGGAACACTGAAGCTTTCTTT. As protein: CASSFGDRNTEAFF.

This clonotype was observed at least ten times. CDR3 sequence: CASSSQYRGANTGELFF. The CDR3 DNA follows: TGTGCCAGCAGCTCCCAATACAGGGGAGCGAACACCGGGGAGCTGTTTTTT. J is TRBJ2-2 and V is TRBV7-2; TRBD1 matches at 7 bases. V shed 4 bases, J shed 0 bases, and the junction held 8 bases outside the gene matches. The CDR3 contains 17 residues. Germline V lookup: CDR1 SGHTA, CDR2 FQGNSA.

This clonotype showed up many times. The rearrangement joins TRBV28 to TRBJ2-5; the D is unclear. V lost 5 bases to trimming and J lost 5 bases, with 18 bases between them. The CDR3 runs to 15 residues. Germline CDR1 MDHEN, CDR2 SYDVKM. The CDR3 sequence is CASSTPGPGQETQYF. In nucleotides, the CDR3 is TGTGCCAGCAGTACTCCGGGCCCCGGTCAGGAGACCCAGTACTTC. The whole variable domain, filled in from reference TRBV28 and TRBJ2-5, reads DVKVTQSSRYLVKRTGEKVFLECVQDMDHENMFWYRQDPGLGLRLIYFSYDVKMKEKGDIPEGYSVSREKKERFSLILESASTNQTSMYLCASSTPGPGQETQYFGPGTRLLVL.

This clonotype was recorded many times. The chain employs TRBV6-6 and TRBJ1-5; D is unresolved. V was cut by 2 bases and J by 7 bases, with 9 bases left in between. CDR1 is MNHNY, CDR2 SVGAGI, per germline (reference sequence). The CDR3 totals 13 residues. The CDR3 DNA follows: TGTGCCAGCAGTTACGCGGAGGAACAGCCCCAGCATTTT. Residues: CASSYAEEQPQHF.

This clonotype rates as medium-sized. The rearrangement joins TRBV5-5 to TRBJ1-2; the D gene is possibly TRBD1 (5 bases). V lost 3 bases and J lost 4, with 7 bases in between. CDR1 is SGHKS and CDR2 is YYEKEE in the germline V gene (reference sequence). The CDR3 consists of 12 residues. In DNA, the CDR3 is TGTGCCAGCAGCTCGGGACGCTATGGCTACACCTTC. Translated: CASSSGRYGYTF.

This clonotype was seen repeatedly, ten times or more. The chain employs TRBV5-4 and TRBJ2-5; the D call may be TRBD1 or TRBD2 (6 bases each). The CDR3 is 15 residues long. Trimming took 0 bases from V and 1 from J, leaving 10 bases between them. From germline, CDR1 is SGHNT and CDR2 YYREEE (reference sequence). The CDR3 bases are TGTGCCAGCAGCTTGGCCGGGGGCAGCCAAGAGACCCAGTACTTC. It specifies CASSLAGGSQETQYF.

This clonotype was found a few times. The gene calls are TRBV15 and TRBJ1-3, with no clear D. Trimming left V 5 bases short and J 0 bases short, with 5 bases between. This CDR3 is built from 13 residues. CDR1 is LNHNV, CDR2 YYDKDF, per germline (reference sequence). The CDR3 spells CATSWGSGNTIYF. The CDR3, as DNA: TGTGCCACCAGCTGGGGCTCTGGAAACACCATATATTTT.

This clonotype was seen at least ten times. The CDR3 DNA reads TGTGCCAGCAGCGGACAGGGGGCGACCGGGGAGCTGTTTTTT. Its protein is CASSGQGATGELFF. The rearrangement joins TRBV6-2 or TRBV6-3 to TRBJ2-2; 11 positions match TRBD1. This CDR3 is 14 amino acids long. Per the germline V gene, CDR1 is MNHEY and CDR2 is SVGEGT. J gave up 5 bases and V 6 bases, and 2 bases lay outside the gene matches.

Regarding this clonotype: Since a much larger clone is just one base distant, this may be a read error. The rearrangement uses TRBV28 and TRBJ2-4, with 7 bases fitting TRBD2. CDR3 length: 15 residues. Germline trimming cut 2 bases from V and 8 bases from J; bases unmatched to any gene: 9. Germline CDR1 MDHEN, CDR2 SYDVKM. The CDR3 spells CASSLGGTGGHIQYF. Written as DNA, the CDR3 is TGTGCCAGCAGTTTAGGGGGAACGGGGGGTCACATTCAGTACTTC.

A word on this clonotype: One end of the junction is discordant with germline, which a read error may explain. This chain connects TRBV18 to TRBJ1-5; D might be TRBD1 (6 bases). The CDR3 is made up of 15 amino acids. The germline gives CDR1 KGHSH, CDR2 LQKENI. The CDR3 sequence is CASSPPGAGNQPQHF. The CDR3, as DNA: TGTGCCAGCTCACCACCGGGGGCGGGTAATCAGCCCCAACATTTT.

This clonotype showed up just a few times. CDR3 sequence (DNA): TGTGCCAGCAGCTTCCCCGAGCTCTCGCGGGATACGCAGTATTTT. Translating gives CASSFPELSRDTQYF. The chain uses TRBV5-5 and TRBJ2-3, with D hard to call. The CDR3 is made up of 15 amino acids. CDR1 and CDR2 (germline): SGHKS, YYEKEE (reference sequence). V lost 2 bases to trimming and J lost 6 bases, with 16 bases between them.

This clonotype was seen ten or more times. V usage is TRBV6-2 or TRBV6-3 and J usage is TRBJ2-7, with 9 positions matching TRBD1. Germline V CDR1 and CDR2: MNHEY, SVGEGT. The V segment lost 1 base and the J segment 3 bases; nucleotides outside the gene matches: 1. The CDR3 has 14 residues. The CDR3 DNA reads TGTGCCAGCAGTTACTGGACAGGGGACTACGAGCAGTACTTC. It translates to CASSYWTGDYEQYF.

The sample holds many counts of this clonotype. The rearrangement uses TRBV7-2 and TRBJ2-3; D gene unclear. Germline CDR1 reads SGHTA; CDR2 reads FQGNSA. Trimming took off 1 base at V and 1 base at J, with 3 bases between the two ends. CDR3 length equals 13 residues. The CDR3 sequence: CASSLEGTDTQYF. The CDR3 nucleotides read TGTGCCAGCAGCTTAGAGGGCACAGATACGCAGTATTTT. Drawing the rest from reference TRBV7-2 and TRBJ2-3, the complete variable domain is GAGVSQSPSNKVTEKGKDVELRCDPISGHTALYWYRQSLGQGLEFLIYFQGNSAPDKSGLPSDRFSAERTGGSVSTLTIQRTQQEDSAVYLCASSLEGTDTQYFGPGTRLTVL.

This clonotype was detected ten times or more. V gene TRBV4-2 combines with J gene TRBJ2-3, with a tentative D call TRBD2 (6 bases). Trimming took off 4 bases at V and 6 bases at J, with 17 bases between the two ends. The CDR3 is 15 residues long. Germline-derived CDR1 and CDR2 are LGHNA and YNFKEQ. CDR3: CASSPRERAGDTQYF. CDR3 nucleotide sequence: TGTGCCAGCAGCCCCAGGGAGCGGGCTGGGGATACGCAGTATTTT.

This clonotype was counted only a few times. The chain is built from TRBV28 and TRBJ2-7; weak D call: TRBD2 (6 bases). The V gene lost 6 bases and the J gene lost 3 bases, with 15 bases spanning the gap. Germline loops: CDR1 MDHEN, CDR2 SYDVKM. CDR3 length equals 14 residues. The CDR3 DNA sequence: TGTGCCAGCAGCCCTCTTGGGGACTTCTACGAGCAGTACTTC. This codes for CASSPLGDFYEQYF.

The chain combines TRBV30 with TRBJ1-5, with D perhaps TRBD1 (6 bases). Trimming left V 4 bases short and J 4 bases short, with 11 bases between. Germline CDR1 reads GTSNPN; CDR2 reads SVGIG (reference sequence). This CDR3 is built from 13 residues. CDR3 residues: CAWTGDLNQPQHF. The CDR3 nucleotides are TGTGCCTGGACAGGGGACTTGAATCAGCCCCAGCATTTT.

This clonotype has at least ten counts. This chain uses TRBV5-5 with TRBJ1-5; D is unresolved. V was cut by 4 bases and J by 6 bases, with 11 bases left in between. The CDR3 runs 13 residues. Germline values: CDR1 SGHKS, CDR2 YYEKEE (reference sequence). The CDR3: CASSLLNGQPQHF. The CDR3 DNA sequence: TGTGCCAGCAGCCTACTAAATGGTCAGCCCCAGCATTTT.

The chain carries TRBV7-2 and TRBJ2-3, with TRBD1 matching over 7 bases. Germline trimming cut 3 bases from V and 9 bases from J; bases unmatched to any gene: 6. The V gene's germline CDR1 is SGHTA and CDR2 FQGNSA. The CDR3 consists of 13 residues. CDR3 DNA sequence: TGTGCCAGCAGCTTCCACAGGGGAGAGACGCAGTATTTT. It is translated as CASSFHRGETQYF. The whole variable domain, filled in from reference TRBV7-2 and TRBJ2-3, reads GAGVSQSPSNKVTEKGKDVELRCDPISGHTALYWYRQSLGQGLEFLIYFQGNSAPDKSGLPSDRFSAERTGGSVSTLTIQRTQQEDSAVYLCASSFHRGETQYFGPGTRLTVL.

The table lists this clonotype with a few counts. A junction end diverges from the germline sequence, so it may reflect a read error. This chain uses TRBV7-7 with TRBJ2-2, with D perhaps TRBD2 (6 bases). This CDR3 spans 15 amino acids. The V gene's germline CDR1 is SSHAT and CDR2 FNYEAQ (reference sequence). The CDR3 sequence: CASSFGGEATGELFF. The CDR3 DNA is TGTGCTAGCAGTTTTGGCGGGGAAGCCACCGGGGAGCTGTTTTTT.

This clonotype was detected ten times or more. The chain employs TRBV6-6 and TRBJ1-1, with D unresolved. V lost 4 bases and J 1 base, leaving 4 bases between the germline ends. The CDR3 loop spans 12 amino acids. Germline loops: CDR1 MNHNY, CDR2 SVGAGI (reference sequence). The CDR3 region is CASSSWNTEAFF. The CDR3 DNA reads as TGTGCCAGCAGTTCGTGGAACACTGAAGCTTTCTTT.